Below, one T cell receptor (beta chain) is given with its context. The antigen remains undetermined. Measured with immunoSEQ multiplex PCR; TCRdb has only the in-frame clones, and not every one. The table lists some 25,000 clones, with no singletons. CVID meant reduced serum IgG, IgA and/or IgM plus specific antibody deficiency. The CVID group had 15 females and 25 to 35 males, mean age around 40. For at least one year, all CVID subjects received replacement immunoglobulin. This entry comes from a study of T cell clonality in common variable immunodeficiency. Notes on the study in general: Compared with controls, CVID subjects had fewer shared TCRbeta clones. Common variable immunodeficiency TCR beta sequences reportedly had fewer deletions and N-nucleotide insertions.

Material for sequencing was peripheral blood mononuclear cells. The TCR sequence derives from a human donor with common variable immunodeficiency.

CDR3 DNA, as far as it was read: TGTGCCAGCATATACGACTTGTTG. It codes for CASIYDLL. The whole CDR3 is CASIYDLLAFF. The chain recombines TRBV2 with TRBJ1-1; D gene uncertain. The read ends 3 residues early relative to the CDR3; the germline J gene fills the gap. The CDR3 sequence is 11 residues long. From germline, CDR1 is SNHLY and CDR2 FYNNEI.